This T cell receptor beta chain derives from a study of identical twins. TCRdb independently ran MiXCR on the 5' RACE reads; one entry per CDR3 protein. Seen here are about 530,000 distinct CDR3 sequences, under 25% observed once, and the top ten hold 0.45% to 0.5%. This clonotype was detected only once. No antigen is known for it. Findings and caveats of the study: Invariant populations such as MAIT and iNKT cells could partly muddle zero-insertion analyses.

V was cut by 1 base and J by 8 bases, with 27 bases left in between. CDR3 length: 19 amino acids. Germline CDR1 is SGHDN and CDR2 is FVKESK. The sample also formed part of further work on yellow fever vaccine responses in identical twins.

The TCR sequence derives from a woman aged 18 to 35 in good health. V is TRBV14 and J is TRBJ2-1; D tentatively fits TRBD1 or TRBD2 (5 bases each). Sequences were obtained from CD4+ T cells sorted from blood. This CDR3 is CASSQVPAGLRGLKYEQFF. The CDR3 coding sequence is TGTGCCAGCAGCCAAGTTCCGGCGGGCTTAAGGGGTTTAAAGTATGAGCAGTTCTTC.